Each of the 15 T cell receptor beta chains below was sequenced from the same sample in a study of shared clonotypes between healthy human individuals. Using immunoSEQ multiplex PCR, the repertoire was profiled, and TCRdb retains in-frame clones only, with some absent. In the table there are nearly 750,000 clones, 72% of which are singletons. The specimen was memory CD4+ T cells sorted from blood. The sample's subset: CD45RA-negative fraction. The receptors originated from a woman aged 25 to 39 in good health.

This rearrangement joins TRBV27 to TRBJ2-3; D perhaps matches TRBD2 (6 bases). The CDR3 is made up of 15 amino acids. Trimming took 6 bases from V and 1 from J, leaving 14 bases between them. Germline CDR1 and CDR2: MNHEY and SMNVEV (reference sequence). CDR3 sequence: CASSKLRRGTDTQYF. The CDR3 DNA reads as TGTGCCAGCAGCAAATTGCGGAGGGGCACAGATACGCAGTATTTT.

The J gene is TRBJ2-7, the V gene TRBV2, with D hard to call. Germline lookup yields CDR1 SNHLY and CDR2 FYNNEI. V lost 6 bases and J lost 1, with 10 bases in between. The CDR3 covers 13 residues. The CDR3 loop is CASSHIESYEQYF. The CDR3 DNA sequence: TGTGCCAGCAGCCACATAGAATCCTACGAGCAGTACTTC.

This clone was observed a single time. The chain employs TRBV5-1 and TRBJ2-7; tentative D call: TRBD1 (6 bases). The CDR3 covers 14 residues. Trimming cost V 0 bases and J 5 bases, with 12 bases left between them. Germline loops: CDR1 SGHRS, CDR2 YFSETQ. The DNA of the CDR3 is TGCGCCAGCAGCTTGGGGACCGAGGGGGACGAGCAGTACTTC. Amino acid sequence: CASSLGTEGDEQYF. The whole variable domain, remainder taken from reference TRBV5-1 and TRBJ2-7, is KAGVTQTPRYLIKTRGQQVTLSCSPISGHRSVSWYQQTPGQGLQFLFEYFSETQRNKGNFPGRFSGRQFSNSRSEMNVSTLELGDSALYLCASSLGTEGDEQYFGPGTRLTVT.

The CDR3 bases are TGTGCCAGCAGCTACCTCAGGGAAACTGAAGCTTTCTTT. This codes for CASSYLRETEAFF. The chain has TRBV14 and TRBJ1-1; D is possibly TRBD1 (5 bases). V was trimmed by 5 bases and J by 5 bases, leaving 12 bases between them. Germline V lookup: CDR1 SGHDN, CDR2 FVKESK. The CDR3 has 13 amino acids. The entire variable domain, with the rest obtained from reference TRBV14 and TRBJ1-1, is as follows: EAGVTQFPSHSVIEKGQTVTLRCDPISGHDNLYWYRRVMGKEIKFLLHFVKESKQDESGMPNNRFLAERTGGTYSTLKVQPAELEDSGVYFCASSYLRETEAFFGQGTRLTVV.

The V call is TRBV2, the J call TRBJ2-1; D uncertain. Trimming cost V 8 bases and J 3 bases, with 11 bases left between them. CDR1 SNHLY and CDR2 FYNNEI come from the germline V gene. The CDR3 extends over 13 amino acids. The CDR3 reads CASARTDYNEQFF. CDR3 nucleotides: TGTGCCAGCGCCCGGACGGACTACAATGAGCAGTTCTTC.

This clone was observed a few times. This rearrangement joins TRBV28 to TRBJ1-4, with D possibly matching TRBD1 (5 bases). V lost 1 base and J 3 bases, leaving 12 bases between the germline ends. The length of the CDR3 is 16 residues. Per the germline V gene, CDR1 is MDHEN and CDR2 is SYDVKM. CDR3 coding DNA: TGTGCCAGCAGTTTATCAGGGAAGGAAGCTAATGAAAAACTGTTTTTT. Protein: CASSLSGKEANEKLFF.

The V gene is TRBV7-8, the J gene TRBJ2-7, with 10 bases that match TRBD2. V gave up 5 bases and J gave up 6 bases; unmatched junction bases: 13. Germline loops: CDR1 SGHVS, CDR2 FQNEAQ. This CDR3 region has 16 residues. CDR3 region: CASSRSPLAGGTEQYF. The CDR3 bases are TGTGCCAGCAGCCGAAGTCCATTAGCGGGAGGTACCGAGCAGTACTTC.

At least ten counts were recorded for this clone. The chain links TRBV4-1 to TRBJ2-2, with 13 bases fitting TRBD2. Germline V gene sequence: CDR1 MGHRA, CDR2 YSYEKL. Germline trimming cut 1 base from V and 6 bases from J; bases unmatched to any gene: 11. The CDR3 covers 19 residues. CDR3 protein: CASSQAPGLAGERSGELFF. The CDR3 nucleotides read TGCGCCAGCAGCCAAGCCCCAGGACTAGCGGGAGAACGGTCCGGGGAGCTGTTTTTT.

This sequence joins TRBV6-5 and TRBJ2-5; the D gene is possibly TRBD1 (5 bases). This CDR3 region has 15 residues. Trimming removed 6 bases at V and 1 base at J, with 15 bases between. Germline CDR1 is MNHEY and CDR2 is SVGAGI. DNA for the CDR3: TGTGCCAGCAGAACCTCGACAGCAACCCAAGAGACCCAGTACTTC. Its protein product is CASRTSTATQETQYF.

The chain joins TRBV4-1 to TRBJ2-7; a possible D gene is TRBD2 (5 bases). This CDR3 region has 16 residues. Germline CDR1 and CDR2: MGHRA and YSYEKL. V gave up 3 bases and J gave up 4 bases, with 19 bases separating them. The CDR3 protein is CASSHGLYGEIYEQYF. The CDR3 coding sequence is TGCGCCAGCAGCCATGGCTTATATGGGGAGATTTACGAGCAGTACTTC.

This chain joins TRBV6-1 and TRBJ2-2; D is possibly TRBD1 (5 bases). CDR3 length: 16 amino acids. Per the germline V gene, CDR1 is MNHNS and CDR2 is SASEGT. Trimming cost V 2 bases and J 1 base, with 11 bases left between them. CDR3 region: CASSEQPTENTGELFF. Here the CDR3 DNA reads TGTGCCAGCAGTGAACAACCGACAGAGAACACCGGGGAGCTGTTTTTT.

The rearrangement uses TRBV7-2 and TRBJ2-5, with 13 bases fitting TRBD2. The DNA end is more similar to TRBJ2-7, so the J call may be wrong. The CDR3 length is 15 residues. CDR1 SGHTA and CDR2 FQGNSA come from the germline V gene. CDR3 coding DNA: TGTGCCAGCAGCCTGGGACTAGCGGGAACCTACGAGCAGTACTTC. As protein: CASSLGLAGTYEQYF.

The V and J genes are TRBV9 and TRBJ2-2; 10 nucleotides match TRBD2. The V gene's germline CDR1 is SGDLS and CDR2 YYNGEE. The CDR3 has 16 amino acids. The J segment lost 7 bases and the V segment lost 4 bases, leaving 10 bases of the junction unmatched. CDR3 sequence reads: CASSPPAGGTVGELFF. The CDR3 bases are TGTGCCAGCAGCCCACCAGCGGGAGGGACGGTCGGGGAGCTGTTTTTT.

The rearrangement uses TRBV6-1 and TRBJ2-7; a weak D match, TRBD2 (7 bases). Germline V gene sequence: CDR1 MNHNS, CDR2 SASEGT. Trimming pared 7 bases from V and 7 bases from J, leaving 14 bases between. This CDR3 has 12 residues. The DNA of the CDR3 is TGTGCCAGCACTAACAGGGAGGGAGAGCAGTACTTC. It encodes CASTNREGEQYF.

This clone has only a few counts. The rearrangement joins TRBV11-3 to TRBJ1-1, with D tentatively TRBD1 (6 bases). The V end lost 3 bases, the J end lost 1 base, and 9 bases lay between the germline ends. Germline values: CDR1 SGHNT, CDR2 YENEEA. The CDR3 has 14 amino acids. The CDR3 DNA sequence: TGTGCCAGCAGCTTCGGGGGGGCGAACACTGAAGCTTTCTTT. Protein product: CASSFGGANTEAFF.